This T cell receptor (beta chain) appears in the sequencing data of a study of a mutant IDH1 vaccine in newly diagnosed glioma. On the study more broadly: Week 35 was assigned to visit V12, and week 47 was assigned to visit V13. Study-wide results and limits: Across multiple MHC alleles, 80% to 95% of patients had vaccine-induced responses.

Generated by immunoSEQ multiplex PCR, the TCRdb table keeps only in-frame clones and is missing some. The sample lists tens of thousands of clones; around 80% were seen once. Deletions cut 2 bases from V and 2 bases from J, with 11 bases between. The length of the CDR3 is 16 residues. From germline, CDR1 is SGHNT and CDR2 YYREEE (reference sequence). Sample time point: week 47, end of study. A single vaccine dose contained 300 ug of mutant IDH1 20-mer peptide, and topical imiquimod was used with it. In weeks 1, 3, 5, 7, 11, 15, 19 and 23, patients were immunized, eight times in all. The donors had new WHO grade 3 or 4 astrocytomas; these were IDH1-mutant and ATRX-lost. Points on this clone: Its antigen is not identified.

The TCR comes from a man aged 35-49 years with glioma. Some clones in this sample may be carry-over from other donors' samples. The sample was PBMCs, taken from a glioma patient whose treatment included an IDH1 peptide vaccine. This sequence joins TRBV5-4 and TRBJ2-6, with D maybe TRBD1 (6 bases). CDR3 in DNA: TGTGCCAGCAGCTTTTTACAGGGACCTGGGGCCAACGTCCTGACTTTC. It yields the protein CASSFLQGPGANVLTF.